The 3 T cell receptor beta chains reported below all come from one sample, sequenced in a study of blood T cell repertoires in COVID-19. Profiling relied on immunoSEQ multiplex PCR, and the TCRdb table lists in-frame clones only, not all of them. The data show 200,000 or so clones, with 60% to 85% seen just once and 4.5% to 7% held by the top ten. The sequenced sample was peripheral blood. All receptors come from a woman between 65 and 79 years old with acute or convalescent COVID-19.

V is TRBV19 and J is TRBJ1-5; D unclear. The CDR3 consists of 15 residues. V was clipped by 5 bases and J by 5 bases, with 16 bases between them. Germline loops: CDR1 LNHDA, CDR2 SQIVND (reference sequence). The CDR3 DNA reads TGTGCCAGTAGTTTTTCAACATGGTCGTATCAGCCCCAGCATTTT. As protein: CASSFSTWSYQPQHF.

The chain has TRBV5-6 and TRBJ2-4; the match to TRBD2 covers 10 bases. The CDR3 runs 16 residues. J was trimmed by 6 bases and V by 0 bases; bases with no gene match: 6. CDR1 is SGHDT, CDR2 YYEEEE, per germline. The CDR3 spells CASSLGLAGTGNIQYF. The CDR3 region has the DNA TGTGCCAGCAGCTTGGGACTAGCGGGTACGGGAAACATTCAGTACTTC.

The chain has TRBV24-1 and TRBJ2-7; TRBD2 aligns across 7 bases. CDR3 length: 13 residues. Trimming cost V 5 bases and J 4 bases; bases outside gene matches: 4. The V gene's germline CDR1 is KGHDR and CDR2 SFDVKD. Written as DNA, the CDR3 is TGTGCCACCAGTGCTAGCGGCCGTTACGAGCAGTACTTC. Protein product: CATSASGRYEQYF.